This T cell receptor (beta chain) comes out of a study of blood T cell repertoires in COVID-19. For the study at large: Whether acute or convalescent, the COVID-19 samples came from the United States, Italy and Spain. PBMCs, B-cell-depleted T cells, or T cells provided the cDNA or gDNA that made up the material.

CDR1 SGHNT and CDR2 YYREEE come from the germline V gene (reference sequence). The CDR3 extends over 16 amino acids. Per the authors' pipeline: Amplifying reference gene primers gave estimates of nucleated cell counts. TCRdb's table, derived via immunoSEQ multiplex PCR, lists solely in-frame clones and lacks some. V, J and clone size derive from that table, while D and trimming were established from the DNA sequence. The table lists hundreds of thousands of clones, approximately 91% of them singletons. Comments on this clone: Germline and junction disagree at one end, which may indicate a read error.

Sequencing input: peripheral blood. This chain uses TRBV5-4 with TRBJ2-1, with D possibly being TRBD2 (6 bases). The TCR was taken from a man between 60 and 75 years old who had recovered from COVID-19. The chain's CDR3 is CASSLEGGTLYNEQFF. DNA of the CDR3: TGTGCCAGCAGTTTGGAGGGCGGGACCCTATACAATGAGCAGTTCTTC. Variable domain in full (rest from reference TRBV5-4 and TRBJ2-1): ETGVTQSPTHLIKTRGQQVTLRCSSQSGHNTVSWYQQALGQGPQFIFQYYREEENGRGNFPPRFSGLQFPNYSSELNVNALELDDSALYLCASSLEGGTLYNEQFFGPGTRLTVL.